The rows below give T cell receptor beta chains drawn from one sample of a study of cytomegalovirus exposure and HLA in healthy donors. The repertoire was sequenced with immunoSEQ multiplex PCR; TCRdb's copy has only in-frame clones and lacks some. Of approximately 220,000 clones in the sample, about 70% were seen once. The source material was PBMCs. These TCRs come from a woman in her twenties or thirties in good health and CMV-seronegative. Both conserved end residues are part of each CDR3. The D gene is left open where the match is weak. Clone size, where shown, is once, few, many, or a class for clones that have expanded.

V	size	J	D	DNA	CDR3
TRBV6-1	few	TRBJ1-2	-	TGTGCCAGCGACAGCCCCTATGGCTACACCTTC	CASDSPYGYTF
TRBV11-2	-	TRBJ2-3	-	TGTGCCAGCAGCTTCGGCGGGTTAAACACAGATACGCAGTATTTT	CASSFGGLNTDTQYF
TRBV6-5	-	TRBJ2-1	TRBD2	TGTGCCAGCAGTGGTCGGACTAGCGGGGGGAATGAGCAGTTCTTC	CASSGRTSGGNEQFF
TRBV9	-	TRBJ1-2	-	TGTGCCAGCAGCGTAGATAGGTCAGGTATCTATGGCTACACCTTC	CASSVDRSGIYGYTF
TRBV28	-	TRBJ1-5	TRBD1	TGTGCCAGCAGTTGGACGGGACAGAATCAGCCCCAGCATTTT	CASSWTGQNQPQHF
TRBV7-8	few	TRBJ2-7	-	TGTGCCAGCAGCTTAGACGAGCGTGTGGAGTACTTC	CASSLDERVEYF
TRBV11-1	-	TRBJ2-1	-	TGTGCCAGCAGCTTCGTCAGTGACAATGAGCAGTTCTTC	CASSFVSDNEQFF
TRBV29-1	-	TRBJ2-7	-	TGCAGCGTTGTACAGAGTTACGAGCAGTACTTC	CSVVQSYEQYF
TRBV5-4	-	TRBJ2-7	TRBD2	TGTGCCAGCAGCCCCTCGGGGCCTAGCGGCTCCTACGAGCAGTACTTC	CASSPSGPSGSYEQYF
TRBV18	-	TRBJ2-7	TRBD2	TGTGCCAGCTCACCAGTAGCGGGAGGAACCTACGAGCAGTACTTC	CASSPVAGGTYEQYF
TRBV7-9	-	TRBJ1-1	TRBD1	TGTGCCAGCAGCTCCGCGGGACAGGGGTTAGGCACTGAAGCTTTCTTT	CASSSAGQGLGTEAFF
TRBV2	-	TRBJ2-7	-	TGTGCCAGCATGAAACTCCCCTACGAGCAGTACTTC	CASMKLPYEQYF
TRBV2	-	TRBJ1-5	TRBD1	TGTGCCAGCAGTGGGCGGACAGGGGGTCAGCCCCAGCATTTT	CASSGRTGGQPQHF
TRBV10-3	-	TRBJ1-1	-	TGTGCCAGCAGTTACCTCGGACAACCTGAAGCTTTCTTT	CASSYLGQPEAFF
TRBV5-6	once	TRBJ2-1	TRBD2	TGTGCCAGCAGGCTAGCGGGCAACAATGAGCAGTTCTTC	CASRLAGNNEQFF
TRBV2	-	TRBJ1-1	-	TGTGCCAGCAGGAGGAACAAGATGAACACTGAAGCTTTCTTT	CASRRNKMNTEAFF
TRBV19	-	TRBJ2-3	-	TGTGCCAGTAGTATACGAGCTCAGGGTAAGCGAGCAGATACGCAGTATTTT	CASSIRAQGKRADTQYF
TRBV19	-	TRBJ1-3	TRBD1	TGTGCCACCCAGGGGGCCAGGGACGCCATATATTTT	CATQGARDAIYF
TRBV4-1	-	TRBJ2-3	-	TGCGCCAGCAGCCCCACAAGTGGGGGCTTTTCCACAGATACGCAGTATTTT	CASSPTSGGFSTDTQYF
TRBV5-1	-	TRBJ1-1	TRBD1	TGCGCCAGCAGCACCCTAACAGGGGGCGGGTACACTGAAGCTTTCTTT	CASSTLTGGGYTEAFF
TRBV6-1	-	TRBJ2-7	TRBD2	TGTGCCAGCGGTAAGGCGGGACTAGGGTCAGGCGAGCAGTACTTC	CASGKAGLGSGEQYF
TRBV25-1	-	TRBJ1-1	-	TGTGCCAGCAGTGATGGGGCTTCTGAAGCTTTCTTT	CASSDGASEAFF